These 18 T cell receptor beta chains were sequenced from one sample in a study of T cell repertoires in cytomegalovirus infection. TCRdb re-called the reads with MiXCR, one entry per CDR3 protein. In the table there are over 150,000 distinct CDR3 sequences, about 18% of which are singletons. Sequenced material: CD8+ T cells from PBMCs. These receptors were collected from a human donor in good health (CMV status not recorded). Some clones in this sample may be carry-over from other donors' samples.

The sample holds a few counts of this clonotype. The chain is built from TRBV19 and TRBJ2-3; no clear D gene. V dropped 5 bases and J dropped 2 bases, with 14 bases sitting between them. The CDR3 has 15 residues. CDR1 is LNHDA, CDR2 SQIVND, per germline (reference sequence). CDR3 DNA: TGTGCCAGTAGTGGAGTCCCGGACCTCACAGATACGCAGTATTTT. Translating it yields CASSGVPDLTDTQYF.

This clonotype was picked up many times. The chain couples TRBV7-6 to TRBJ2-7; D may be TRBD2 (5 bases). There are 13 residues in the CDR3. Deletions cut 3 bases from V and 4 bases from J, with 10 bases between. Germline-derived CDR1 and CDR2 are SGHVS and FNYEAQ. In DNA form, the CDR3 reads TGTGCCAGCAGCTTGAGTCGAGGGTACGAGCAGTACTTC. It codes for CASSLSRGYEQYF.

The rearrangement uses TRBV7-9 and TRBJ1-2, with D perhaps TRBD1 (5 bases). This CDR3 is 17 amino acids long. Looked up from germline, CDR1 is SEHNR and CDR2 is FQNEAQ (reference sequence). V lost 5 bases and J 7 bases, leaving 26 bases between the germline ends. As DNA, the CDR3 is TGTGCCAGCAGCCGCGGAGCGGTTACGGGACCTGGTGGTGGCTACACCTTC. Protein product: CASSRGAVTGPGGGYTF.

J is TRBJ2-1 and V is TRBV12-3 or TRBV12-4; the D gene is possibly TRBD2 (5 bases). This CDR3 has 16 amino acids. V shed 5 bases and J shed 0 bases, with 14 bases lying between them. The CDR3 DNA reads TGTGCCAGCAGTGAGTTGCCGGGGTTCTCCTACAATGAGCAGTTCTTC. Residues: CASSELPGFSYNEQFF.

J is TRBJ2-3 and V is TRBV6-1, with a weak D call TRBD2 (6 bases). The length of the CDR3 is 15 residues. The germline V gene encodes CDR1 MNHNS and CDR2 SASEGT. The V and J ends lost 7 bases and 6 bases respectively, with 20 bases between them. CDR3 in amino acids: CASIKDYSLGDTQYF. DNA for the CDR3: TGTGCCAGCATCAAGGACTACTCTTTGGGCGATACGCAGTATTTT.

The V gene is TRBV7-9, the J gene TRBJ2-2, with 12 nucleotides matching TRBD2. Germline values: CDR1 SEHNR, CDR2 FQNEAQ (reference sequence). V shed 3 bases, J shed 0 bases, and the junction held 5 bases outside the gene matches. The CDR3 spans 18 residues. DNA for the CDR3: TGTGCCAGCAGCTTCCCTAGCGGGGGGGCCTCGAACACCGGGGAGCTGTTTTTT. Protein: CASSFPSGGASNTGELFF. Combining the CDR3 with reference TRBV7-9 and TRBJ2-2 gives the whole variable domain DTGVSQNPRHKITKRGQNVTFRCDPISEHNRLYWYRQTLGQGPEFLTYFQNEAQLEKSRLLSDRFSAERPKGSFSTLEIQRTEQGDSAMYLCASSFPSGGASNTGELFFGEGSRLTVL.

This clonotype was detected a few times. The J gene is TRBJ2-1, the V gene TRBV7-9; D not certain. Germline V gene sequence: CDR1 SEHNR, CDR2 FQNEAQ (reference sequence). V lost 3 bases to trimming and J lost 12 bases, with 9 bases between them. This CDR3 contains 11 residues. Written as DNA, the CDR3 is TGTGCCAGCAGCTTCCTGGTTGGGCAGTTCTTC. This sequence encodes CASSFLVGQFF.

V usage is TRBV28 and J usage is TRBJ1-1, with a tentative D call TRBD1 (6 bases). CDR3 length: 12 amino acids. V was trimmed by 3 bases and J by 8 bases, leaving 10 bases between them. CDR1 and CDR2 (germline): MDHEN, SYDVKM. Here the CDR3 reads CASSLWGREAFF. The CDR3 DNA follows: TGTGCCAGCAGTTTGTGGGGGCGCGAAGCTTTCTTT.

This clonotype came up a few times. The rearrangement joins TRBV7-9 to TRBJ1-5; TRBD1 is a possible D gene (5 bases). Per germline, CDR1 SEHNR and CDR2 FQNEAQ (reference sequence). The CDR3 contains 15 residues. V gave up 1 base and J gave up 6 bases, with 13 bases separating them. This chain's CDR3 is CASSLGGATSQPQHF. The CDR3 DNA reads as TGTGCCAGCAGCTTAGGAGGGGCCACCAGTCAGCCCCAGCATTTT.

Details on this clonotype: This likely comes from a read error, as the CDR3 has no conserved phenylalanine or tryptophan at its end. It is unclear where the CDR3 begins or ends on the DNA, so no DNA is shown, and the CDR3 is as TCRdb lists it. V gene TRBV29-1 combines with J gene TRBJ2-4; the DNA was not used to check the table's D call, TRBD1. The CDR3 spans 13 residues, counting both ends. Germline lookup yields CDR1 SQVTM and CDR2 ANQGSEA. The CDR3 loop reads CSVVYPGVAARRD.

The gene calls are TRBV7-8 and TRBJ2-4; the D gene is possibly TRBD1 (7 bases). V dropped 1 base and J dropped 9 bases, with 13 bases sitting between them. The V gene's germline CDR1 is SGHVS and CDR2 FQNEAQ. This CDR3 contains 14 residues. The DNA for the CDR3 is TGTGCCAGCAGCTTAGAGCCAGGGGGGATCATTCAGTACTTC. Translated: CASSLEPGGIIQYF.

V and J are TRBV6-5 and TRBJ2-1; D not certain. Deletions cut 0 bases from V and 3 bases from J, with 6 bases between. The CDR3 is 14 residues long. The germline V gene has CDR1 MNHEY and CDR2 SVGAGI. CDR3 bases: TGTGCCAGCAGTTACTCGAACCACTACAATGAGCAGTTCTTC. Protein sequence: CASSYSNHYNEQFF.

Only a few counts were recorded for this clonotype. V gene TRBV24-1 combines with J gene TRBJ2-1; 9 nucleotides align to TRBD1. This CDR3 is 14 amino acids long. V lost 3 bases and J lost 7; bases outside the gene matches: 3. Germline CDR1 is KGHDR and CDR2 is SFDVKD. This chain's CDR3 is CATSDTTGGNEQFF. For the CDR3, the DNA is TGTGCCACCAGTGATACGACAGGGGGGAATGAGCAGTTCTTC.

This clonotype came up many times. The chain combines TRBV7-2 with TRBJ2-7; 8 bases fit TRBD1. The germline CDR1 and CDR2 sequences are SGHTA and FQGNSA. Germline trimming cut 4 bases from V and 5 bases from J; bases unmatched to any gene: 4. The CDR3 length is 13 residues. The CDR3 loop is CASSSTGEDEQYF. CDR3 DNA sequence: TGTGCCAGCAGCTCGACAGGGGAGGACGAGCAGTACTTC.

There are a few counts of this clonotype. The chain couples TRBV7-2 to TRBJ2-5; TRBD2 matches at 15 bases. Germline V lookup: CDR1 SGHTA, CDR2 FQGNSA. The CDR3 length is 15 residues. Germline trimming cut 5 bases from V and 5 bases from J; bases unmatched to any gene: 3. This chain's CDR3 is CASSRTSGGAETQYF. CDR3 nucleotides: TGTGCCAGCAGCCGGACTAGCGGGGGGGCCGAGACCCAGTACTTC.

The V and J genes are TRBV7-8 and TRBJ2-3; 9 nucleotides align to TRBD2. The CDR3 extends over 17 amino acids. V dropped 5 bases and J dropped 2; count of bases not matched to a gene: 11. Germline V gene data show CDR1 as SGHVS and CDR2 as FQNEAQ. The CDR3: CASSNQAAGGITDTQYF. The CDR3 DNA follows: TGTGCCAGCAGCAACCAAGCAGCGGGGGGAATCACAGATACGCAGTATTTT. Combining the CDR3 with reference TRBV7-8 and TRBJ2-3 gives the whole variable domain GAGVSQSPRYKVAKRGQDVALRCDPISGHVSLFWYQQALGQGPEFLTYFQNEAQLDKSGLPSDRFFAERPEGSVSTLKIQRTQQEDSAVYLCASSNQAAGGITDTQYFGPGTRLTVL.

This chain uses TRBV7-9 with TRBJ2-1; D is perhaps TRBD1 (6 bases). CDR3 length equals 15 residues. Trimming removed 6 bases at V and 7 bases at J, with 19 bases between. Germline CDR1 and CDR2: SEHNR and FQNEAQ (reference sequence). The CDR3 DNA follows: TGTGCCAGCAGGGAGCAGGGGACCCCGGGGAATGAGCAGTTCTTC. Protein sequence: CASREQGTPGNEQFF.

This clonotype turned up a few times. The chain uses TRBV30 and TRBJ2-7, with D possibly being TRBD1 or TRBD2 (5 bases each). Trimming pared 4 bases from V and 7 bases from J, leaving 14 bases between. CDR3 size: 12 residues. Germline loops: CDR1 GTSNPN, CDR2 SVGIG (reference sequence). CDR3 sequence (DNA): TGTGCCTGGATAGGGACCCTGGGGGAGCAGTACTTC. It codes for CAWIGTLGEQYF.